The 8 T cell receptor beta chains below were found in one sample sequenced in a study of blood T cell repertoires in COVID-19. Measured with immunoSEQ multiplex PCR; TCRdb has only the in-frame clones, and not every one. The table records 20,000 to 25,000 clones, 65% to 85% of them present only once. Sequenced material: peripheral blood. These receptors came from an older man with active or convalescent COVID-19.

V gene TRBV2 combines with J gene TRBJ2-1; D unresolved. Germline assignment: CDR1 SNHLY and CDR2 FYNNEI. This CDR3 is built from 15 residues. Trimming pared 6 bases from V and 1 base from J, leaving 13 bases between. The CDR3 loop is CASRGAVASYNEQFF. CDR3 sequence (DNA): TGTGCCAGCAGGGGTGCGGTGGCGTCCTACAATGAGCAGTTCTTC.

This clone was counted a single time. V gene TRBV2 combines with J gene TRBJ2-5; TRBD1 aligns across 8 bases. CDR3 length equals 13 residues. The ends lost 5 bases at V and 4 bases at J; junction bases unmatched: 3. CDR1 is SNHLY and CDR2 is FYNNEI in the germline V gene. The CDR3 region is CASSRDRGETQYF. In nucleotides, the CDR3 is TGTGCCAGCAGTCGTGACAGGGGAGAGACCCAGTACTTC. The full variable domain, in which reference TRBV2 and TRBJ2-5 provide the parts outside the CDR3, is EPEVTQTPSHQVTQMGQEVILRCVPISNHLYFYWYRQILGQKVEFLVSFYNNEISEKSEIFDDQFSVERPDGSNFTLKIRSTKLEDSAMYFCASSRDRGETQYFGPGTRLLVL.

The sample holds one count of this clone. V is TRBV5-1 and J is TRBJ2-2; 12 positions match TRBD2. The CDR3 extends over 17 amino acids. With V trimmed by 1 base and J by 4 bases, 5 bases remained unmatched. The germline gives CDR1 SGHRS, CDR2 YFSETQ. This chain's CDR3 is CASSLLLAGGGTGELFF. Written as DNA, the CDR3 is TGCGCCAGCAGCTTGTTACTAGCGGGAGGTGGCACCGGGGAGCTGTTTTTT.

This clone was detected a few times. The rearrangement joins TRBV6-6 to TRBJ1-4; TRBD1 matches 8 bases. Per the germline V gene, CDR1 is MNHNY and CDR2 is SVGAGI (reference sequence). The CDR3 has 15 residues. V lost 2 bases to trimming and J lost 7 bases; unmatched junction nucleotides: 6. The DNA of the CDR3 is TGTGCCAGCAGTTACGGGACAGGTTCGGCTGAAAAACTGTTTTTT. This translates into CASSYGTGSAEKLFF.

The chain carries TRBV7-8 and TRBJ2-7, with 10 bases aligning to TRBD1. There are 15 residues in the CDR3. V was clipped by 5 bases and J by 4 bases; unmatched bases: 8. Germline-derived CDR1 and CDR2 are SGHVS and FQNEAQ. DNA of the CDR3: TGTGCCAGCAGCGCCCGGGACAGGGGTACGTACGAGCAGTACTTC. As protein: CASSARDRGTYEQYF.

V gene TRBV3-1 (or the pseudogene TRBV3-2) combines with J gene TRBJ2-7; 9 bases map to TRBD2. Germline CDR1 LGHDT, CDR2 YNNKEL (reference sequence). CDR3 length: 15 residues. Germline trimming cut 2 bases from V and 7 bases from J; bases unmatched to any gene: 9. The DNA for the CDR3 is TGTGCCAGCAGCCAACGTGAGGTGCTAGCGGGAGAGCAGTACTTC. Amino acid sequence: CASSQREVLAGEQYF.

J is TRBJ1-4 and V is TRBV14; unclear D gene. The CDR3 sequence is 14 residues long. CDR1 and CDR2 from the germline V gene are SGHDN and FVKESK. The V end was cut by 1 base, the J end by 4 bases, with 7 bases between. CDR3 loop: CASSQVPLNEKLFF. The CDR3 DNA is TGTGCCAGCAGCCAAGTTCCCCTTAATGAAAAACTGTTTTTT.

The V gene is TRBV3-1 (or the pseudogene TRBV3-2), the J gene TRBJ2-1; the match to TRBD2 covers 9 bases. There are 15 residues in the CDR3. Trimming removed 1 base from V and 4 bases from J; junction bases left unmatched: 2. Germline CDR1 LGHDT, CDR2 YNNKEL (reference sequence). CDR3 bases: TGTGCCAGCAGCCAAGGCGGGGGGGTTTACAATGAGCAGTTCTTC. Its translation: CASSQGGGVYNEQFF.